This TCR beta chain emerged from a study of molecular identifiers for immune sequencing clone quantification. Notes on the study in general: Clonotypes topping 20 RNA copies carried over 99% of effector molecules but under 1% of naive ones. A single cell's spiked Jurkat TCR RNA was reportedly detectable among roughly 920,000 naive cells.

This clonotype was observed many times. Its antigen remains unidentified. This CDR3 has 16 residues. The germline CDR1 and CDR2 sequences are GTSNPN and SVGIG (reference sequence). V lost 0 bases and J lost 4; bases outside the gene matches: 8. Listed TCR primers and previously described methods were used for bulk TCR libraries. TCRdb re-analysed the PCR reads in MiXCR, keeping a single row per CDR3 protein. The sample shows 50,000 to 70,000 distinct CDR3 sequences, around a sixth of them seen only once. The chain couples TRBV30 to TRBJ2-1; the match to TRBD2 covers 8 bases. The source is a human donor in good health. Some libraries in this study had Jurkat cell RNA spiked in. The sample was naive CD8+ T cells from blood, with Jurkat cell RNA spiked in. Subset here: FACS-sorted CD8+CD4-CCR7+CD45RA+ naive T cells. CDR3 loop: CAWSVAPGRAYNEQFF. CDR3 DNA: TGTGCCTGGAGTGTAGCCCCCGGGAGGGCTTACAATGAGCAGTTCTTC.